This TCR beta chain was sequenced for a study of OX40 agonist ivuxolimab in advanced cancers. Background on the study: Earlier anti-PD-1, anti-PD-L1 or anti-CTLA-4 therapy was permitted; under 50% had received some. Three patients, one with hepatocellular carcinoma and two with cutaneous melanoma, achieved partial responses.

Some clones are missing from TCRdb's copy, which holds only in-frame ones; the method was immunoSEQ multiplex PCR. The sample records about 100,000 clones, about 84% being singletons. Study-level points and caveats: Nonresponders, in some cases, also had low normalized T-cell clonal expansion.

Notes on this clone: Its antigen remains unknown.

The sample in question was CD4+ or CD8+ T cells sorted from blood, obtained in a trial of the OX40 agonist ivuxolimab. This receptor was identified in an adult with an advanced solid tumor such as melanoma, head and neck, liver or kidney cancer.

CDR3 in amino acids: CAISVDRNTEAFF. CDR3 DNA: TGTGCCATCAGTGTCGACAGGAACACTGAAGCTTTCTTT. The V gene is TRBV10-3, the J gene TRBJ1-1; D is possibly TRBD1 (5 bases). Germline V lookup: CDR1 ENHRY, CDR2 SYGVKD. This CDR3 is 13 amino acids long. V dropped 4 bases and J dropped 1 base, with 7 bases sitting between them.